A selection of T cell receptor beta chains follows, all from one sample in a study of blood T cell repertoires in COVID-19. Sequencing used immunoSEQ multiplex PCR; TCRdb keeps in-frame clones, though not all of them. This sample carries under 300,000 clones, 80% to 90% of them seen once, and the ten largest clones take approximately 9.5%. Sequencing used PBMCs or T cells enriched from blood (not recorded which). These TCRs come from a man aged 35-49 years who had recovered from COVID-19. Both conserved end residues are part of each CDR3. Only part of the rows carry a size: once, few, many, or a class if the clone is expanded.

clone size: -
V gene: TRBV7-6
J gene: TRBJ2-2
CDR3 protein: CASSLGTVPGVSGELFF

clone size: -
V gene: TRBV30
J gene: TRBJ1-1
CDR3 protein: CAWSVAATGGLATEAFF

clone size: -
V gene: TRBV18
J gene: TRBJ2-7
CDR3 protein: CASSPRGLAGGTSYEQYF

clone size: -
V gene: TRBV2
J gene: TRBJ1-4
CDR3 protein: CASTGQITNEKLFF

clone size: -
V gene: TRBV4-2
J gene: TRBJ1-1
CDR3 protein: CASSQGQMNTEAFF

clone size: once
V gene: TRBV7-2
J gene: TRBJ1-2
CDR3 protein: CASSLPGQLGYTF

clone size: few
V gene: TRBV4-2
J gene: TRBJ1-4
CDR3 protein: CASSQRRGDEKLFF

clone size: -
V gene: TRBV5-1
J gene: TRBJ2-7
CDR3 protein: CASSLQAEGGIHEQYF

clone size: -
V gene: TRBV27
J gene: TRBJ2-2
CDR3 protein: CASSLSLAGVVGELFF

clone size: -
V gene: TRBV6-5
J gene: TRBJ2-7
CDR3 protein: CASIMFGGSYEQYF

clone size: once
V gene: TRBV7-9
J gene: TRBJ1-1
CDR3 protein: CASSSTGKNTEAFF

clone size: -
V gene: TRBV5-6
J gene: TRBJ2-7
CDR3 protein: CASTFRGGSYEQYF

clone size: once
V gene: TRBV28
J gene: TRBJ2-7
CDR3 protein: CASRTGWYEQYF

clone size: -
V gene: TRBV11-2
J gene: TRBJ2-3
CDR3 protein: CASSLDAGSTDTQYF

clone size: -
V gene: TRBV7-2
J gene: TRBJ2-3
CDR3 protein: CASSRDLSTDTQYF

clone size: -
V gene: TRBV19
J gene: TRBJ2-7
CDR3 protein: CASSSVGSRGYEQYF

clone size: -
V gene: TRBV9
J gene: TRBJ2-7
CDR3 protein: CASSVADSSYEQYF

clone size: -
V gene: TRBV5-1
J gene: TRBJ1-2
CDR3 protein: CASSVLGQGSYGYTF

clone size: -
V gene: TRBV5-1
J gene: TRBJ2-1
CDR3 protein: CASSLKGDEQFF

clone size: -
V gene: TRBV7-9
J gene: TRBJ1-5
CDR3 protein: CASSFTRTGENSNQPQHF

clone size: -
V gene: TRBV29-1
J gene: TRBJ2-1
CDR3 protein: CSLRGTGGSGEQFF

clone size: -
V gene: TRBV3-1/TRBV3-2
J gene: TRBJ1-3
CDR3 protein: CASSLTGDSGNTIYF

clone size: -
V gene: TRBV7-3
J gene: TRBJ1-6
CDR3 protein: CASSHSDSPLHF

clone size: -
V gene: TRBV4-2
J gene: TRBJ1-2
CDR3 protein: CASSQAGQSSYGYTF

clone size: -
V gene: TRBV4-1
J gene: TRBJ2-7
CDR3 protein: CASSPGQGVTYEQYF

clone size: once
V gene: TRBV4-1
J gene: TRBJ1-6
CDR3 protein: CASSPAYAGPSSYNSPLHF

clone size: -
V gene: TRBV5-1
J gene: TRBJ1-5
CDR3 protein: CASSLGQGPNQPQHF

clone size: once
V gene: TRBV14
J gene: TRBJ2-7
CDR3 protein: CASSMQGTYEQYF